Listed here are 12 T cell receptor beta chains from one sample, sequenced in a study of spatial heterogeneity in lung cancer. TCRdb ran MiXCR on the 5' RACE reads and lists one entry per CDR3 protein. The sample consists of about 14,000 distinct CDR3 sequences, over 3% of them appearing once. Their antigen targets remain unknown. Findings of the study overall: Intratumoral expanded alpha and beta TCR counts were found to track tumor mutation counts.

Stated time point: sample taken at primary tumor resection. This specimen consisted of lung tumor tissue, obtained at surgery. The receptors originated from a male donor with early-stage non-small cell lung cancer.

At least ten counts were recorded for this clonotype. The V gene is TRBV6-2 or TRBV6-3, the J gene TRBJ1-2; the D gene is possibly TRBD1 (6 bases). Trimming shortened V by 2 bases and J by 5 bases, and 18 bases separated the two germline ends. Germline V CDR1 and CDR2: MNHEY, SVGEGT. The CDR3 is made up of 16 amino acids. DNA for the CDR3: TGTGCCAGCAGTTACGGGGGGGGCCGGACTGGTTATGGCTACACCTTC. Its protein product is CASSYGGGRTGYGYTF.

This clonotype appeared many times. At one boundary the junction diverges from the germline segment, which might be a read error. The CDR3 sequence is CASSLGMGTEAFF. The CDR3, as DNA: TGTGCTAGCAGCTTAGGAATGGGGACTGAAGCTTTCTTT. This chain connects TRBV7-7 to TRBJ1-1; D remains ambiguous. CDR3 length equals 13 residues. The germline CDR1 and CDR2 sequences are SSHAT and FNYEAQ (reference sequence).

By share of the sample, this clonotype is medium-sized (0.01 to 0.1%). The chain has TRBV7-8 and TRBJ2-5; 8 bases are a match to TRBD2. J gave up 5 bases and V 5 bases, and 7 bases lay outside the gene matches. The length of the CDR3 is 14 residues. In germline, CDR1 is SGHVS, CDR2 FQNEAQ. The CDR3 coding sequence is TGTGCCAGCAGCATCCCGGGGGGGCGGGAGACCCAGTACTTC. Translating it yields CASSIPGGRETQYF.

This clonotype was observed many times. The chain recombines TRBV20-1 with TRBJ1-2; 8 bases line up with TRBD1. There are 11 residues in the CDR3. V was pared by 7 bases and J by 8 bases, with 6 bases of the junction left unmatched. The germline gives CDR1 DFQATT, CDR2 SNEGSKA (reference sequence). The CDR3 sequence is CSEDRGNGYTF. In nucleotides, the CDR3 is TGCAGTGAAGACAGGGGAAACGGCTACACCTTC.

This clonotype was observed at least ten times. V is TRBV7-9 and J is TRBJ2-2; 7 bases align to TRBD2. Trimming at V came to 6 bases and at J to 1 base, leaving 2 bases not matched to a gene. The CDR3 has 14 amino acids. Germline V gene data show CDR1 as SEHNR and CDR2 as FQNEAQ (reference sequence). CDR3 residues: CASRLAQNTGELFF. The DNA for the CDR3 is TGTGCCAGCAGACTAGCGCAGAACACCGGGGAGCTGTTTTTT.

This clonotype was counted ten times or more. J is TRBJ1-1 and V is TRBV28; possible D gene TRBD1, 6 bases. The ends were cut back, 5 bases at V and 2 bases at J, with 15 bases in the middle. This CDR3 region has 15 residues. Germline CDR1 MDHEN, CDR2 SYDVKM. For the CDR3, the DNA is TGTGCCAGCAGTGCCCCACAGGGACGAAACACTGAAGCTTTCTTT. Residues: CASSAPQGRNTEAFF.

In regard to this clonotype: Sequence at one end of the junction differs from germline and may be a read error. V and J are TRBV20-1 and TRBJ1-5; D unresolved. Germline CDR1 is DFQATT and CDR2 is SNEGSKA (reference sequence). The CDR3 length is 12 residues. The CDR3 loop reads CSAKYSNQPQNF. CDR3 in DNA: TGCAGTGCTAAATATAGCAATCAGCCCCAGAATTTT.

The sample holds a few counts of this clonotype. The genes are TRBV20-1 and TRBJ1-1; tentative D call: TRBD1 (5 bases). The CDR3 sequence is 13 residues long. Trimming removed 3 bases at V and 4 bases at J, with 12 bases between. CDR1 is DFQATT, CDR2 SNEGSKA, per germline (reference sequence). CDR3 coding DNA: TGCAGTGCTAGGTCGGGACCGGTCACTGAAGCTTTCTTT. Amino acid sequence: CSARSGPVTEAFF.

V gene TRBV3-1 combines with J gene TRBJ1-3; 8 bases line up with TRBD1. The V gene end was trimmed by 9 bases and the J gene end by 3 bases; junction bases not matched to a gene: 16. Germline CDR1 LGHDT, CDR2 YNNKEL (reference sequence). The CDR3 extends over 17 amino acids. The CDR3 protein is CARRKDTGGSYGNTIYF. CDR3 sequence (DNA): TGTGCCAGAAGAAAAGATACAGGGGGTAGCTATGGAAACACCATATATTTT.

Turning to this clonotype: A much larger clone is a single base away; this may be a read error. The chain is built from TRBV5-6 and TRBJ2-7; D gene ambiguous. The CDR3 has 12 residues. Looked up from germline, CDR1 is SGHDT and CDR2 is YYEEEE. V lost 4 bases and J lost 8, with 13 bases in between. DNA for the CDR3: TGTGCCAGCAGCGGTACAGTATACAAGCAGTACTTC. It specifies CASSGTVYKQYF.

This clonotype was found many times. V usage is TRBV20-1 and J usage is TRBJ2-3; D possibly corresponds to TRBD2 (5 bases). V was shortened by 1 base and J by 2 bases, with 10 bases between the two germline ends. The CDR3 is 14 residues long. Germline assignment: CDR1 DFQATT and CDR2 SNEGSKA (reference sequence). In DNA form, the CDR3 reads TGCAGTGCTAGAGGACTAACCCTCACAGATACGCAGTATTTT. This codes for CSARGLTLTDTQYF.

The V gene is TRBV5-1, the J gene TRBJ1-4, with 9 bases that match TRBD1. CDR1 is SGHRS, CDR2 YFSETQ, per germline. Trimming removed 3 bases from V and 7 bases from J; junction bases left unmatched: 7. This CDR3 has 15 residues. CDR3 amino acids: CASSSTGGKAEKLFF. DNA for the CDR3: TGCGCCAGCAGCTCGACAGGGGGAAAGGCTGAAAAACTGTTTTTT.